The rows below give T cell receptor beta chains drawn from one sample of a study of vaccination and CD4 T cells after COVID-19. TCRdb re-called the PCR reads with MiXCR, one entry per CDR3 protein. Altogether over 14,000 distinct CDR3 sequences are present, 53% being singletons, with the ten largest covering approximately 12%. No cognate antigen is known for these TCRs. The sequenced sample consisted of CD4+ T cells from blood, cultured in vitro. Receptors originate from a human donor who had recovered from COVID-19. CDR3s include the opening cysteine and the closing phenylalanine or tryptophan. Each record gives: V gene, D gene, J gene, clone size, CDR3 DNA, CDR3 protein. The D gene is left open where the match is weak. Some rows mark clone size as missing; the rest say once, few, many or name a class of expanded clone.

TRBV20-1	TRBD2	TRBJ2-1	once	TGCAGTGCTAGGGCGGGAGGTACCTACAATGAGCAGTTCTTC	CSARAGGTYNEQFF
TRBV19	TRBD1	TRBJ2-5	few	TGTGCCAGTAATAACCCTCGTGAGGACAGGGGGCGAGAGACCCAGTACTTC	CASNNPREDRGRETQYF
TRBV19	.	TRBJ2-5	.	TGTGCCAGTAGTATCGGTTGGGGCAGGGTCCCCGGAGAGACCCAGTACTTC	CASSIGWGRVPGETQYF
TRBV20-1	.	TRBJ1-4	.	TGCAGTGCTAGAGATCTCCGGGGGGACGAAAAACTGTTTTTT	CSARDLRGDEKLFF
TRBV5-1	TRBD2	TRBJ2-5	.	TGCGCCAGCAGCGGGGGACTAGCGGGAGGTCAAGAGACCCAGTACTTC	CASSGGLAGGQETQYF
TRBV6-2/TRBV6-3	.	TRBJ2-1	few	TGTGCCAGCAGTTACTCGGGGGGGCGCAATGAGCAGTTCTTC	CASSYSGGRNEQFF
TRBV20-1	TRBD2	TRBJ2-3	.	TGCAGTGCTAGAGATAACCTAGCGGTTCCCACAGATACGCAGTATTTT	CSARDNLAVPTDTQYF
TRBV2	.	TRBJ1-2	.	TGTGCCAGCAGGGATTCCGGACCGGCCTCGGGTGGCTACACCTTC	CASRDSGPASGGYTF
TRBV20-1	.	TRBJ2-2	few	TGCAGTGCTAGTTTGGGGAGAGGGGAGCTGTTTTTT	CSASLGRGELFF
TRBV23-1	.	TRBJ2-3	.	TGCGCCCGACGGCACAGCACAGATACGCAGTATTTT	CARRHSTDTQYF
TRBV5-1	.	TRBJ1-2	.	TGCGCCAGCAGCGAGTCGGATATCGGGAAAGGCTACACCTTC	CASSESDIGKGYTF
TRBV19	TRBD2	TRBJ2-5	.	TGTGCCAGTAGTTCGTCCAGCGGGGTCGAGACCCAGTACTTC	CASSSSSGVETQYF
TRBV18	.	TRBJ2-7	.	TGTGCCAGCTCGGTCGAGGGGGGTTCCGAGCAGTACTTC	CASSVEGGSEQYF
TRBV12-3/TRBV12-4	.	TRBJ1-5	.	TGTGCCAGCAGTTTTATGGCAGCTGATCAGCCCCAGCATTTT	CASSFMAADQPQHF
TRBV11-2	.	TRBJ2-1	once	TGTGCCAGCAGCTTATCCTACAATGAGCAGTTCTTC	CASSLSYNEQFF
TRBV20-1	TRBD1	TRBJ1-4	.	TGCAGTGCCAGGCCCGGGACAGGGAGTGAAAAACTGTTTTTT	CSARPGTGSEKLFF
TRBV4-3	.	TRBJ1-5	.	TGCGCCAGCAGCCGATTGACCGGCAGCAATCAGCCCCAGCATTTT	CASSRLTGSNQPQHF
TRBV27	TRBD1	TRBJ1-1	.	TGTGCCAGCAGTTCACTAACCGCCTGGGACAGTTACACTGAAGCTTTCTTT	CASSSLTAWDSYTEAFF
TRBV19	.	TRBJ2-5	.	TGTGCCAGCAAGCCGGGACATCAAGAGACCCAGTACTTC	CASKPGHQETQYF
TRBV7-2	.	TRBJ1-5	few	TGTGCCAGCAGCTTAGCGCGGGCGTACCCCGGGGGCAATCAGCCCCAGCATTTT	CASSLARAYPGGNQPQHF
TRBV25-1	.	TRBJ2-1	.	TGTGCCAGCAGTGAATCCCCCAGGGATTTTAGATACAATGAGCAGTTCTTC	CASSESPRDFRYNEQFF
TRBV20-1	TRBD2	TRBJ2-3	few	TGCAGTGCTAGGACCTCCGGGGCTAGCGGGGAGCCAGATACGCAGTATTTT	CSARTSGASGEPDTQYF
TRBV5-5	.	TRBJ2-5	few	TGTGCCAGCAGCTTGGAGGGGGCCCAGTACTTC	CASSLEGAQYF
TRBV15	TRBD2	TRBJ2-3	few	TGTGCCACCAGCAGAGATCTCGGGGGGGGCGCGACAGATACGCAGTATTTT	CATSRDLGGGATDTQYF
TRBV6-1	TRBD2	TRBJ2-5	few	TGTGCCAGCAGTGAAGCAGCGGGAGAACAAGAGACCCAGTACTTC	CASSEAAGEQETQYF
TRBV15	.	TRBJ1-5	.	TGTGCCACCAGCAGAGATTACGATTCGCGGAATCAGCCCCAGCATTTT	CATSRDYDSRNQPQHF
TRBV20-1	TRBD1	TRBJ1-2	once	TGCAGTGCTATCCGAGGACAGGGGGGGTATGGCTACACCTTC	CSAIRGQGGYGYTF
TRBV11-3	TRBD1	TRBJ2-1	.	TGTGCCAGCAGCGGGACAGGGATCTTCAATGAGCAGTTCTTC	CASSGTGIFNEQFF
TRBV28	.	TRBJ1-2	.	TGTGCCAGCAGTTTATCTCCAGGGCCCCCCTATGGCTACACCTTC	CASSLSPGPPYGYTF
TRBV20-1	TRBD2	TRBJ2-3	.	TGCAGTGCTAGAGATACTAGCGGGACCTCCCGTAGCACAGATACGCAGTATTTT	CSARDTSGTSRSTDTQYF
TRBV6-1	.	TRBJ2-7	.	TGTGCCAGCCTCGCCGCGGGATTCTACGAGCAGTACTTC	CASLAAGFYEQYF
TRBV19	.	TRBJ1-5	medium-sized	TGTGCCAGTAAAGGGCGCCAGGGGAACTATAGCAATCAGCCCCAGCATTTT	CASKGRQGNYSNQPQHF